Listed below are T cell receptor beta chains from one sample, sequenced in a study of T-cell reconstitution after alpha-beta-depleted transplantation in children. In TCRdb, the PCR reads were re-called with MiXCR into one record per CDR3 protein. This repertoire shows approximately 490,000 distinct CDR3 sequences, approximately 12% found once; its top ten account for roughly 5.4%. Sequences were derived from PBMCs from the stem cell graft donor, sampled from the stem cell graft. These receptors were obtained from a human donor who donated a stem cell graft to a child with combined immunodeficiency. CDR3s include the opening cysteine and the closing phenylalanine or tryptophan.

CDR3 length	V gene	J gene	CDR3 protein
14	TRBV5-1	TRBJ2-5	CASSPSQTQGLQYF
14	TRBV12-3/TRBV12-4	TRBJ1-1	CASGFRDRNTEAFF
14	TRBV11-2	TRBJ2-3	CASSPGYGTDTQYF
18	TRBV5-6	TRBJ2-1	CASSFRKGSGRLIYEQFF
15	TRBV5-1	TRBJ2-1	CASSLMGRSYNEQFF
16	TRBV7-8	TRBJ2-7	CASSKPGGTSPYEQYF
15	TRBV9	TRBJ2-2	CASSYQGAGTGELFF
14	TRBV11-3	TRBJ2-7	CASSLEGEIRGQYF
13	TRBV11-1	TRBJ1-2	CASSGQLFYGYTF
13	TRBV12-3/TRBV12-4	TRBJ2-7	CASSPGLSGEQYF
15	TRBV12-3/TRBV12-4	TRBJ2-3	CASRPGLADTDTQYF
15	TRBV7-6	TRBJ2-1	CASSFSLDPGNEQFF
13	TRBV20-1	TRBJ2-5	CSASWRGQETQYF
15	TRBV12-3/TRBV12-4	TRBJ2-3	CASSFMPRSTDTQYF
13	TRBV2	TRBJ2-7	CASSEPSSYEQYF
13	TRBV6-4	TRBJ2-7	CASFSGDPYEQYF
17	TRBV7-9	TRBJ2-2	CASSLATAGQGTGELFF
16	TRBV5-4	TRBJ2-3	CASSLWGSGRVSTQYF
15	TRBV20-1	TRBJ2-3	CSASLGDPSTDTQYF